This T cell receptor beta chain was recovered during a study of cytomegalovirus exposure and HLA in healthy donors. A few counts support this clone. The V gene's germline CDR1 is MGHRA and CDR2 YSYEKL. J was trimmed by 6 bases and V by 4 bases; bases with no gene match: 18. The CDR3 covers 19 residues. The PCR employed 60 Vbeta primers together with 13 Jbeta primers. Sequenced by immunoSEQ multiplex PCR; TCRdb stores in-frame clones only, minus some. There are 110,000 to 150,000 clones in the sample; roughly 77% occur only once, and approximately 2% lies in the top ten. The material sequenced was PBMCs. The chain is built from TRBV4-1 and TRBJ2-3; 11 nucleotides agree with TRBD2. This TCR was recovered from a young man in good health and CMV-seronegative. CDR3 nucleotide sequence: TGCGCCAGCAGCCCCTCCGGGATAGCGGGGGGGCAGTTCTCGGATACGCAGTATTTT. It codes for CASSPSGIAGGQFSDTQYF.